This TCR beta chain was captured by sequencing in a study of T cell responses to AZD1222 COVID-19 vaccine (dated by TCRdb to the early 2020s). For the wider study: AZD1222 recipients given second doses at about 4 weeks or at about 12 weeks were pooled, since spike-specific TCR depth and breadth were not found to differ between the two schedules. A total of more than 230 trial participants underwent TCR sequencing, of whom 207 had received two doses of AZD1222 and about 26 had received two doses of the MenACWY control vaccine. Trial participants were enrolled by age into 18-55, 56-69 and 70-plus year subgroups, with 148, 28 and 57 TCR-sequenced participants respectively.

At the junction V is shortened by 2 bases and J by 7 bases; bases outside the gene matches: 7. CDR1 and CDR2 are read off the germline V gene (reference sequence) as LNHDA and SQIVND. The CDR3, cysteine through phenylalanine, is 16 amino acids long. CDR3 DNA is the only sequence kept; it has 48 bases, read in frame from the first base. The sample's time point label, decoded: baseline before first vaccination. Vaccinee samples were obtained from the UK trials COV001 and COV002, which included a single-blind randomized controlled phase 2/3 trial of AZD1222 (ChAdOx1 nCoV-19) in healthy adults. Trial participant PBMC samples were collected at day 0 and day 28 after the second dose for TCRbeta chain sequencing. This clone was detected only once. Its antigen is currently not known. One base away there is no much larger clone; base qualities are not given. What the authors observed across the whole study: Because no samples from the day 14 peak response were available, repertoires could be characterized only after the peak T cell response. Participants were mostly white British, with more females than males. The authors suggested clonal diversity may have been underestimated. Spike-specific TCR breadth and depth rose significantly after two AZD1222 doses compared with day 0 and with MenACWY recipients. Conclusions about previously exposed vaccinees are limited because only five or six AZD1222 recipients were SARS-CoV-2 seropositive at baseline. CD4 TCRs associated with the vaccine covered the entire spike protein, and the dominant responses were in regions 160-218 and 743-854. In the small 56-69-year group, the increase in depth fell short of significance, most likely because of low power. Nearly half of unique spike-specific TCRs reportedly recognized epitopes outside regions mutated in the B.1.351 and B.1.1.7 variants.

The CDR3 regions of human TCRbeta chains were analyzed by immunosequencing. The original methods were these. TCRs in the repertoires were matched against a reference library of SARS-CoV-2-specific TCRs that had been generated with the MIRA antigen-specificity platform. Breadth was defined as the fraction of unique TCRs that were SARS-CoV-2-associated. Depth was defined as the fraction of total T cells that were SARS-CoV-2-associated. Using the MIRA data, each spike-specific TCR was mapped to the spike region that the TCR reacts to and placed in a CD4 or CD8 class. Log10-transformed breadth and depth values were compared by one-way ANOVA with Sidak's multiple comparisons tests. TCRdb took this table from immuneACCESS and kept in-frame rearrangements with V and J called. Such tables lack part of the clones; where checked against another copy, unresolved V genes explain under half of the gap, and the rest is unexplained. V and J calls and clone size are given by that table; D and trimming were obtained from the DNA. This sample gives approximately 84,000 clones in total; 85% to 90% of them show up just once. The top ten hold 30% to 35% of the sample.

Here the sequenced sample was peripheral blood, taken on day 0 of AZD1222 vaccination. This chain is built from TRBV19 and TRBJ1-6; 8 nucleotides in the junction match TRBD1. The receptor comes from an adult in good health. The nucleotide sequence reads as follows: TGTGCCAGTAGTATAACAGGGGGGCAGAGGAATTCACCCCTCCACTTT. Translated, it reads CASSITGGQRNSPLHF.